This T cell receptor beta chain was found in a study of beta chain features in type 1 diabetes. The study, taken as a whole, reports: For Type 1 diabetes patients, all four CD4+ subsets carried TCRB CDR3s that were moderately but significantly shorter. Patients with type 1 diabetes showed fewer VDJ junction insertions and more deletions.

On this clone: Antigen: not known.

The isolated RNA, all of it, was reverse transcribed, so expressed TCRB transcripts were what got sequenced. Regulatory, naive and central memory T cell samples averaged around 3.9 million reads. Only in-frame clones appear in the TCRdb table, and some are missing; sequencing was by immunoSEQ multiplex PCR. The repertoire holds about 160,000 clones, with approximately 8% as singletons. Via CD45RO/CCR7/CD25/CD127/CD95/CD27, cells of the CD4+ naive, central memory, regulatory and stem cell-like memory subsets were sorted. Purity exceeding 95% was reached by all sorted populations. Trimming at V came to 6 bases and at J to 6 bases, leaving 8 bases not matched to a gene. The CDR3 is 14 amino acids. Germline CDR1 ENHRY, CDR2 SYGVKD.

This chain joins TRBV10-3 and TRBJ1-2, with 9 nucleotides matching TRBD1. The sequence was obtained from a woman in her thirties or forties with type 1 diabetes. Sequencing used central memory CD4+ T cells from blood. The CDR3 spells CAIRQTGQGNGYTF. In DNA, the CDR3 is TGTGCCATCAGACAAACTGGACAGGGGAATGGCTACACCTTC.